The subject of this entry is one T cell receptor beta chain. V dropped 4 bases and J dropped 0 bases, with 7 bases sitting between them. CDR1 is SQVTM and CDR2 is ANQGSEA in the germline V gene. CDR3 length: 13 amino acids. These data are taken from a study of blood T cell repertoires in COVID-19. About the research overall: Nucleic acid was either cDNA or gDNA, and it came from T cells, B-cell-depleted T cells, or PBMCs.

Study processing details: The authors estimated nucleated cell counts from reference gene primer amplification. The assay was immunoSEQ multiplex PCR, and TCRdb's table has in-frame clones only and misses some. V and J calls and clone size come straight from that table; D and trimming were deduced from the DNA. In the table there are roughly 86,000 clones, about 78% of which are singletons. The chain links TRBV29-1 to TRBJ1-5; D gene unclear. The clonotype originates from a man aged 50 or older who had recovered from COVID-19. The sequenced sample consisted of peripheral blood. Here the CDR3 DNA reads TGCAGCGTTGGGCCAAATAGCAATCAGCCCCAGCATTTT. It translates to CSVGPNSNQPQHF.